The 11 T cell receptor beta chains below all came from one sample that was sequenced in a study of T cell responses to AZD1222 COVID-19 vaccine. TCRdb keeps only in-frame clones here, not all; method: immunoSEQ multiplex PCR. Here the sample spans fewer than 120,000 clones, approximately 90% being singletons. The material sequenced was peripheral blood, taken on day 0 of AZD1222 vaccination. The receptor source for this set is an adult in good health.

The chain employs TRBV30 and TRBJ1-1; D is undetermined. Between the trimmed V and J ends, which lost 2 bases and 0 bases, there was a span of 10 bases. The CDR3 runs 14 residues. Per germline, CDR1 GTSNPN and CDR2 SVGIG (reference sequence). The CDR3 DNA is TGTGCCTGGAGTACTAACTACTTGAACACTGAAGCTTTCTTT. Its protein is CAWSTNYLNTEAFF.

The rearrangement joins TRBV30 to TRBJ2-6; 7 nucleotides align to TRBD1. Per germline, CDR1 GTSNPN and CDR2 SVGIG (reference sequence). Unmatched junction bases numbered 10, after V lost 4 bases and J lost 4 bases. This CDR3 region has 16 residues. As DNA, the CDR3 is TGTGCCTGGACCCCAGGGGGACGTTCAGGGGCCAACGTCCTGACTTTC. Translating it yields CAWTPGGRSGANVLTF.

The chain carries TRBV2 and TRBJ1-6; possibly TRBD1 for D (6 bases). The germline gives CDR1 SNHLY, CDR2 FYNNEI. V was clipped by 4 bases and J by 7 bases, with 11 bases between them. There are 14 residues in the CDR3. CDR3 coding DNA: TGTGCCAGCAGTGTACAGGGAGGCAATTCACCCCTCCACTTT. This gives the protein CASSVQGGNSPLHF.

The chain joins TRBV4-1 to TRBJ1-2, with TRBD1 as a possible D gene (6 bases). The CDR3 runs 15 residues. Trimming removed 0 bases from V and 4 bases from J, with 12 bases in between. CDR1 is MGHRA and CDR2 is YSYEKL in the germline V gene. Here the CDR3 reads CASSQDVGGPYGYTF. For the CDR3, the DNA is TGCGCCAGCAGCCAAGATGTCGGGGGGCCCTATGGCTACACCTTC.

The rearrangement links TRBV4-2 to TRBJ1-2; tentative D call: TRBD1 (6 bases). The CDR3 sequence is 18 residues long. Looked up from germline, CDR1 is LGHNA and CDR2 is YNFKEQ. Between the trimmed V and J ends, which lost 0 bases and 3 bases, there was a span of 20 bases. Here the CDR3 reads CASSQDPPQGLDYYGYTF. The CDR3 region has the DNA TGTGCCAGCAGCCAAGATCCCCCCCAGGGGCTTGACTACTATGGCTACACCTTC.

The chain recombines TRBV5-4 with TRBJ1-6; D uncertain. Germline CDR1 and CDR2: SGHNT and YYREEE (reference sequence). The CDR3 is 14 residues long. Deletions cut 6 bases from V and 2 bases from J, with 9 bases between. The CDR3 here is CASTEGTYNSPLHF. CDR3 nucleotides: TGTGCCAGCACGGAAGGGACCTATAATTCACCCCTCCACTTT.

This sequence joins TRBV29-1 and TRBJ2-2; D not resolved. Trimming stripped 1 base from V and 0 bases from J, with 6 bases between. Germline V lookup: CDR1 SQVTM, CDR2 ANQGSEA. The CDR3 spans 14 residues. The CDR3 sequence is CSVEGRTNTGELFF. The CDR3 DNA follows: TGCAGCGTTGAAGGAAGAACGAACACCGGGGAGCTGTTTTTT.

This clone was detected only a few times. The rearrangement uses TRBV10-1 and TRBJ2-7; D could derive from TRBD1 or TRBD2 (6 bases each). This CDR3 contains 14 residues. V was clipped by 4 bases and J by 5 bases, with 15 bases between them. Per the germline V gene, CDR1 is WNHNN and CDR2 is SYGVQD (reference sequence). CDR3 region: CASSGSGGFHEQYF. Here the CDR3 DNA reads TGCGCCAGCAGTGGTTCCGGGGGCTTTCACGAGCAGTACTTC.

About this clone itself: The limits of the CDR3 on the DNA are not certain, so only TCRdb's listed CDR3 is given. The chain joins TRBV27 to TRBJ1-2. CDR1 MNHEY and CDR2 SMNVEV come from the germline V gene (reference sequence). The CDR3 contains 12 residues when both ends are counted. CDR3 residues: CASGVGTGSNTF.

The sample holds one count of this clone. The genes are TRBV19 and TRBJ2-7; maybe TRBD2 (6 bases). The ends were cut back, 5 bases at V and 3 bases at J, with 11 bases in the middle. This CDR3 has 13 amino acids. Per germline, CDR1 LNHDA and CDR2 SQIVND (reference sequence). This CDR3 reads CASSSGVLYEQYF. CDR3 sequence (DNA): TGTGCCAGTAGTTCGGGGGTTCTCTACGAGCAGTACTTC.

CDR3: CASSLARREQYF. The CDR3 DNA follows: TGTGCCAGCAGTTTAGCGCGCCGGGAGCAGTACTTC. The chain employs TRBV12-3 or TRBV12-4 and TRBJ2-7, with D unclear. The CDR3 spans 12 residues. V was trimmed by 0 bases and J by 7 bases, leaving 7 bases between them.